The 31 T cell receptor beta chains reported below all come from one sample, sequenced in a study of blood T cell repertoires in COVID-19. Assay used: immunoSEQ multiplex PCR; TCRdb lists only in-frame clones, some missing. The table records over 200,000 clones, about 80% of them present only once. The specimen sequenced was PBMCs or T cells enriched from blood (not recorded which). The receptors here all came from a man aged 55-75 years who had recovered from COVID-19.

The chain joins TRBV11-3 to TRBJ2-1; D may be TRBD1 (6 bases). In germline, CDR1 is SGHNT, CDR2 YENEEA. Trimming removed 4 bases from V and 7 bases from J, with 20 bases in between. This CDR3 has 16 residues. Here the CDR3 DNA reads TGTGCCAGCAGCTCAACCGTCTCCTATAGGGGGAATGAGCAGTTCTTC. Encoded protein: CASSSTVSYRGNEQFF. Based on the CDR3 plus reference TRBV11-3 and TRBJ2-1, the full variable domain is EAGVVQSPRYKIIEKKQPVAFWCNPISGHNTLYWYLQNLGQGPELLIRYENEEAVDDSQLPKDRFSAERLKGVDSTLKIQPAELGDSAVYLCASSSTVSYRGNEQFFGPGTRLTVL.

J is TRBJ1-2 and V is TRBV6-5; TRBD1 agrees at 10 bases. Germline loops: CDR1 MNHEY, CDR2 SVGAGI. V lost 0 bases and J lost 8; bases outside the gene matches: 6. The CDR3 totals 15 residues. The CDR3 DNA is TGTGCCAGCAGTTACTCGGACAGGGGGACGAGAGGCTACACCTTC. The encoded protein is CASSYSDRGTRGYTF.

The chain recombines TRBV19 with TRBJ1-3, with 7 bases identical to TRBD1. The CDR3 sequence is 15 residues long. After removal of 6 bases from V and 0 bases from J, the junction contained 5 bases not matched to a gene. Germline V CDR1 and CDR2: LNHDA, SQIVND (reference sequence). Here the CDR3 DNA reads TGTGCCAGTAGGGTACCAGGGGGCTCTGGAAACACCATATATTTT. Translated: CASRVPGGSGNTIYF.

The genes are TRBV6-6 and TRBJ1-5; 7 nucleotides agree with TRBD1. The CDR3 extends over 16 amino acids. The germline V gene has CDR1 MNHNY and CDR2 SVGAGI (reference sequence). With 3 bases clipped from V and 3 bases from J, the junction kept 8 bases outside the gene matches. DNA for the CDR3: TGTGCCAGCAGTTATTCTTCGACAGGGCCCAATCAGCCCCAGCATTTT. Protein: CASSYSSTGPNQPQHF.

The chain combines TRBV7-2 with TRBJ2-3; 8 bases are a match to TRBD2. With 4 bases clipped from V and 5 bases from J, the junction kept 8 bases outside the gene matches. CDR3 length: 15 residues. Germline CDR1 is SGHTA and CDR2 is FQGNSA. CDR3 sequence (DNA): TGTGCCAGCAGCTCGGGACTAGTTTCCGGAGATACGCAGTATTTT. Translated, it gives CASSSGLVSGDTQYF. The full variable domain, its missing parts supplied by reference TRBV7-2 and TRBJ2-3, is GAGVSQSPSNKVTEKGKDVELRCDPISGHTALYWYRQSLGQGLEFLIYFQGNSAPDKSGLPSDRFSAERTGGSVSTLTIQRTQQEDSAVYLCASSSGLVSGDTQYFGPGTRLTVL.

As concerns this clone: The same CDR3 also results from other DNA sequences found in this sample. This rearrangement joins TRBV6-5 to TRBJ2-1; D possibly corresponds to TRBD1 (6 bases). The CDR3 has 15 amino acids. Trimming removed 0 bases from V and 3 bases from J, with 9 bases in between. Looked up from germline, CDR1 is MNHEY and CDR2 is SVGAGI. CDR3 nucleotides: TGTGCCAGCAGTTACTCCCAACAGGGCTACAATGAGCAGTTCTTC. This codes for CASSYSQQGYNEQFF.

The J gene is TRBJ2-7, the V gene TRBV5-5; 7 bases match TRBD1. V trimming: 5 bases; J trimming: 3 bases; junction bases outside the gene matches: 8. This CDR3 is 14 amino acids long. Germline V gene sequence: CDR1 SGHKS, CDR2 YYEKEE (reference sequence). CDR3 sequence: CASRRQQGNYEQYF. CDR3 nucleotides: TGTGCCAGCAGGAGGCAACAGGGGAACTACGAGCAGTACTTC.

The V and J genes are TRBV18 and TRBJ1-1; D may be TRBD1 (5 bases). The CDR3 consists of 13 residues. The V end lost 2 bases, the J end lost 6 bases, and 10 bases lay between the germline ends. The germline CDR1 and CDR2 sequences are KGHSH and LQKENI. The DNA of the CDR3 is TGTGCCAGCTCACCAAGTTCAGGGTCTGAAGCTTTCTTT. Translation: CASSPSSGSEAFF.

The count of this clone is one. The chain employs TRBV19 and TRBJ1-1; TRBD1 might be the D (6 bases). Germline V lookup: CDR1 LNHDA, CDR2 SQIVND (reference sequence). V lost 6 bases, J lost 3 bases, and 20 bases lay in between. CDR3 size: 16 residues. The CDR3 region has the DNA TGTGCCAGTAGGCCAGCTGGCGGGGGCTTGTACACTGAAGCTTTCTTT. It specifies CASRPAGGGLYTEAFF.

V and J are TRBV4-1 and TRBJ1-1; 10 bases map to TRBD1. V shed 2 bases, J shed 3 bases, and the junction held 3 bases outside the gene matches. Germline CDR1 and CDR2: MGHRA and YSYEKL. The CDR3 spans 15 residues. The CDR3 loop reads CASSQFGTGDTEAFF. The CDR3 DNA reads TGCGCCAGCAGCCAATTCGGGACAGGGGACACTGAAGCTTTCTTT.

The chain employs TRBV5-3 and TRBJ1-5; 11 bases match TRBD1. TRBV5-3 is placed among ORFs of uncertain function. This CDR3 has 15 amino acids. Germline trimming cut 4 bases from V and 7 bases from J; bases unmatched to any gene: 7. The CDR3 reads CARSLWDRGGQPQHF. CDR3 sequence (DNA): TGTGCCAGAAGCCTTTGGGACAGGGGGGGACAGCCCCAGCATTTT.

V gene TRBV14 combines with J gene TRBJ1-2, with unresolved D. Trimming removed 1 base from V and 7 bases from J, with 10 bases in between. This CDR3 is built from 13 residues. CDR1 and CDR2 from the germline V gene are SGHDN and FVKESK. The CDR3 DNA reads as TGTGCCAGCAGCCAAGCCAGGATCTCTGGCTACACCTTC. Its translation: CASSQARISGYTF.

V is TRBV11-2 and J is TRBJ2-5; D may be TRBD1 (5 bases). V lost 1 base and J lost 4, with 13 bases in between. The CDR3 totals 15 residues. Looked up from germline, CDR1 is SGHAT and CDR2 is FQNNGV. This chain's CDR3 is CASSLVQGVAETQYF. The CDR3 DNA reads as TGTGCCAGCAGCTTAGTACAAGGGGTGGCAGAGACCCAGTACTTC. Variable domain in full (rest from reference TRBV11-2 and TRBJ2-5): EAGVAQSPRYKIIEKRQSVAFWCNPISGHATLYWYQQILGQGPKLLIQFQNNGVVDDSQLPKDRFSAERLKGVDSTLKIQPAKLEDSAVYLCASSLVQGVAETQYFGPGTRLLVL.

The rearrangement joins TRBV5-1 to TRBJ1-5; 9 positions match TRBD1. V was clipped by 4 bases and J by 7 bases; unmatched bases: 3. Germline-derived CDR1 and CDR2 are SGHRS and YFSETQ. The CDR3 spans 13 residues. The CDR3, as DNA: TGCGCCAGCAGCCGGACAGGGGCCCAGCCCCAGCATTTT. This codes for CASSRTGAQPQHF.

This clone was recorded once. The chain employs TRBV5-1 and TRBJ1-4, with unresolved D. Germline CDR1 SGHRS, CDR2 YFSETQ. Trimming removed 2 bases from V and 7 bases from J, with 12 bases in between. The CDR3 covers 14 residues. CDR3 sequence: CASSFDTVGEKLFF. The CDR3 DNA follows: TGCGCCAGCAGCTTCGACACTGTTGGTGAAAAACTGTTTTTT.

CDR3 protein: CASSTRGSGQASTDTQYF. CDR3 DNA sequence: TGTGCCAGCTCTACCAGAGGCTCTGGACAGGCTAGCACAGATACGCAGTATTTT. The chain employs TRBV18 and TRBJ2-3, with 7 bases fitting TRBD1. Trimming removed 6 bases from V and 0 bases from J; junction bases left unmatched: 15. In germline, CDR1 is KGHSH, CDR2 LQKENI. The CDR3 contains 18 residues.

The J gene is TRBJ1-2, the V gene TRBV5-1, with a weak D call TRBD1 (5 bases). V was cut by 4 bases and J by 6 bases, with 16 bases left in between. This CDR3 spans 14 amino acids. Germline assignment: CDR1 SGHRS and CDR2 YFSETQ. The CDR3 loop is CASSARTSGDGYTF. The CDR3 DNA follows: TGCGCCAGCAGCGCCCGGACTTCGGGGGATGGCTACACCTTC.

This clone was detected once. The gene calls are TRBV7-2 and TRBJ1-3; no clear D. The V gene lost 1 base and the J gene lost 1 base, with 8 bases spanning the gap. From germline, CDR1 is SGHTA and CDR2 FQGNSA. The CDR3 consists of 15 residues. The CDR3 is CASSLVAGSGNTIYF. The CDR3 DNA is TGTGCCAGCAGCTTAGTAGCCGGATCTGGAAACACCATATATTTT.

This chain connects TRBV19 to TRBJ1-1, with TRBD1 matching over 7 bases. Germline CDR1 and CDR2: LNHDA and SQIVND (reference sequence). The CDR3 sequence is 16 residues long. V lost 3 bases to trimming and J lost 4 bases; unmatched junction nucleotides: 11. This chain's CDR3 is CASSISGRGVVTEAFF. CDR3 coding DNA: TGTGCCAGTAGTATCAGCGGCAGGGGGGTGGTCACTGAAGCTTTCTTT.

This rearrangement joins TRBV7-2 to TRBJ1-4, with 7 positions matching TRBD1. The V and J ends lost 4 bases and 6 bases, in that order; junction bases with no gene match: 8. The CDR3 is 15 residues long. Germline CDR1 and CDR2: SGHTA and FQGNSA. As DNA, the CDR3 is TGTGCCAGCAGCTCTCCGGGACAGTGGGATGAAAAACTGTTTTTT. The encoded protein is CASSSPGQWDEKLFF.

The table lists this clone with a few counts. V gene TRBV11-3 combines with J gene TRBJ1-2, with no clear D. Germline V gives CDR1 SGHNT, CDR2 YENEEA. V dropped 5 bases and J dropped 4 bases, with 20 bases sitting between them. The CDR3 runs to 16 residues. The CDR3 spells CASSRKARDPSYGYTF. The CDR3 bases are TGTGCCAGCAGCCGAAAGGCGCGAGATCCTAGCTATGGCTACACCTTC.

Note on this clone: The sample contains more than one DNA sequence encoding this CDR3. The J gene is TRBJ1-2, the V gene TRBV3-1 (or the pseudogene TRBV3-2), with D possibly TRBD1 on 5 matching bases. V was trimmed by 0 bases and J by 5 bases, leaving 10 bases between them. The CDR3 has 14 residues. Germline V gene sequence: CDR1 LGHDT, CDR2 YNNKEL (reference sequence). CDR3 loop: CASSQDRVGYGYTF. DNA for the CDR3: TGTGCCAGCAGCCAAGACAGGGTGGGGTATGGCTACACCTTC.

This chain links TRBV19 with TRBJ2-7; TRBD1 might be the D (7 bases). Trimming shortened V by 6 bases and J by 6 bases, and 15 bases separated the two germline ends. The CDR3 loop spans 13 amino acids. The V gene's germline CDR1 is LNHDA and CDR2 SQIVND (reference sequence). The DNA of the CDR3 is TGTGCCAGTAGAAACAGGGGACTGCGCGAGCAGTACTTC. Translating gives CASRNRGLREQYF.

The gene calls are TRBV7-2 and TRBJ1-1; D call uncertain. This CDR3 is built from 13 residues. V shed 2 bases and J shed 1 base, with 5 bases lying between them. From germline, CDR1 is SGHTA and CDR2 FQGNSA. CDR3 coding DNA: TGTGCCAGCAGCTTACAGGAGAACACTGAAGCTTTCTTT. Its translation is CASSLQENTEAFF.

The chain links TRBV5-1 to TRBJ1-6; D remains unclear. Germline V CDR1 and CDR2: SGHRS, YFSETQ. Between the trimmed V and J ends, which lost 2 bases and 8 bases, there was a span of 11 bases. This CDR3 region has 14 residues. The chain's CDR3 is CASSFEAPDSPLHF. The CDR3 nucleotides are TGCGCCAGCAGCTTTGAGGCACCGGATTCACCCCTCCACTTT.

The chain joins TRBV18 to TRBJ1-5; 7 bases align to TRBD1. Trimming took 6 bases from V and 2 from J; bases not matched to a gene: 4. The germline CDR1 and CDR2 sequences are KGHSH and LQKENI. This CDR3 spans 14 amino acids. The CDR3, as DNA: TGTGCCAGCTCTCATGGGACAGGCAATCAGCCCCAGCATTTT. It encodes CASSHGTGNQPQHF.

V gene TRBV29-1 combines with J gene TRBJ2-3, with 15 bases that match TRBD2. The CDR3 is 14 residues long. V trimming: 8 bases; J trimming: 7 bases; junction bases outside the gene matches: 7. Looked up from germline, CDR1 is SQVTM and CDR2 is ANQGSEA. The CDR3 sequence: CSIRTSGGANTQYF. CDR3 nucleotides: TGCAGCATACGGACTAGCGGGGGGGCAAATACGCAGTATTTT.

The chain combines TRBV7-9 with TRBJ2-1; 9 nucleotides agree with TRBD1. Trimming cost V 5 bases and J 8 bases; bases outside gene matches: 16. Germline V gene lookup returns CDR1 SEHNR and CDR2 FQNEAQ (reference sequence). This CDR3 is 17 amino acids long. The CDR3 loop reads CASSTGTVGTGNDEQFF. The CDR3 DNA follows: TGTGCCAGCAGCACGGGGACAGTTGGGACAGGGAACGATGAGCAGTTCTTC.

The chain recombines TRBV10-2 with TRBJ1-1; 7 bases align to TRBD1. CDR3 size: 13 residues. The V gene's germline CDR1 is WSHSY and CDR2 SAAADI. V trimming: 6 bases; J trimming: 5 bases; junction bases outside the gene matches: 6. The CDR3 DNA is TGCGCCAGCAGGGACAGCAGGGGGACTGAAGCTTTCTTT. This sequence encodes CASRDSRGTEAFF.

This clone appeared a single time. The CDR3 loop reads CASSVATGEGNYGYTF. The CDR3 bases are TGTGCCAGCAGCGTGGCGACAGGGGAGGGTAACTATGGCTACACCTTC. J is TRBJ1-2 and V is TRBV9; TRBD1 matches 8 bases. The CDR3 totals 16 residues. Germline loops: CDR1 SGDLS, CDR2 YYNGEE. V was clipped by 2 bases and J by 1 base; unmatched bases: 7. The variable domain in full, completed from reference TRBV9 and TRBJ1-2, reads DSGVTQTPKHLITATGQRVTLRCSPRSGDLSVYWYQQSLDQGLQFLIQYYNGEERAKGNILERFSAQQFPDLHSELNLSSLELGDSALYFCASSVATGEGNYGYTFGSGTRLTVV.

The chain has TRBV7-2 and TRBJ2-5; no reliable D call. The ends were cut back, 1 base at V and 5 bases at J, with 11 bases in the middle. Germline V gives CDR1 SGHTA, CDR2 FQGNSA. The CDR3 is 14 residues long. The CDR3 DNA reads as TGTGCCAGCAGCTTAGTTGGGTTCGGGGAGACCCAGTACTTC. Translated, it gives CASSLVGFGETQYF.